The 16 T cell receptor beta chains below were found in one sample sequenced in a study of identical twins (TCRdb year 2016). Library preparation used 5' RACE. The run used an Illumina HiSeq 2000. TCRdb trimmed public reads at Q25 via fastp, called clones via MiXCR and kept in-frame beta chains. Each CDR3 protein gets just one entry, which takes the most common genes and DNA from the rows behind it. The sample table shows about 530,000 distinct CDR3 sequences, and under 25% are seen once. Of the sample, 0.48% is held by the ten largest clones. This sample was also put to use in a study of yellow fever vaccine responses in identical twins.

The sample taken for sequencing was CD4+ T cells sorted from blood. These receptors were taken from a woman aged 18-35 years in good health.

The V gene is TRBV5-6, the J gene TRBJ2-5; no firm D call. Germline values: CDR1 SGHDT, CDR2 YYEEEE. This CDR3 has 15 amino acids. V was cut by 0 bases and J by 4 bases, with 13 bases left in between. This CDR3 reads CASSLVLRVGETQYF. CDR3 nucleotides: TGTGCCAGCAGCTTGGTTCTTCGGGTGGGAGAGACCCAGTACTTC.

J is TRBJ2-7 and V is TRBV2; a weak D match, TRBD2 (6 bases). Deletions cut 0 bases from V and 2 bases from J, with 11 bases between. The germline gives CDR1 SNHLY, CDR2 FYNNEI. This CDR3 has 15 amino acids. CDR3 in amino acids: CASSEAKGGTYEQYF. In DNA form, the CDR3 reads TGTGCCAGCAGTGAAGCTAAGGGAGGAACCTACGAGCAGTACTTC.

The V gene is TRBV3-1, the J gene TRBJ1-5, with D unresolved. The CDR3 is 17 amino acids. Germline CDR1 LGHDT, CDR2 YNNKEL (reference sequence). The germline V and J ends were trimmed by 1 base and 0 bases, with 13 bases remaining between them. CDR3 DNA: TGTGCCAGCAGCCAAGGTTATGGGATTTTTAGCAATCAGCCCCAGCATTTT. Its protein product is CASSQGYGIFSNQPQHF.

The chain links TRBV4-1 to TRBJ2-5; 13 bases align to TRBD2. This CDR3 contains 17 residues. The trim removed 0 bases at V and 5 bases at J, leaving 6 bases unmatched. CDR1 MGHRA and CDR2 YSYEKL come from the germline V gene. In DNA form, the CDR3 reads TGCGCCAGCAGCCAAGAGGTGGGACTAGCGGGACTTGAGACCCAGTACTTC. Translating it yields CASSQEVGLAGLETQYF.

CDR3 nucleotides: TGTGCCAGCAGCCAAGATAGGACAGGTCGGTGGGACACCTTC. Its translation is CASSQDRTGRWDTF. The chain links TRBV3-1 to TRBJ1-2; 7 positions match TRBD1. Per the germline V gene, CDR1 is LGHDT and CDR2 is YNNKEL (reference sequence). The V gene end was trimmed by 0 bases and the J gene end by 12 bases; junction bases not matched to a gene: 10. This CDR3 has 14 residues.

In this sample, this clonotype turned up a few times. This chain joins TRBV10-3 and TRBJ2-6; D gene unclear. The germline CDR1 and CDR2 sequences are ENHRY and SYGVKD. The V and J ends lost 7 bases and 0 bases respectively, with 7 bases between them. There are 14 residues in the CDR3. The CDR3 nucleotides are TGTGCCATCAACGACAACTCTGGGGCCAACGTCCTGACTTTC. As protein: CAINDNSGANVLTF.

The chain employs TRBV9 and TRBJ2-7; no clear D. From germline, CDR1 is SGDLS and CDR2 YYNGEE. V lost 1 base to trimming and J lost 3 bases, with 8 bases between them. CDR3 length: 13 residues. CDR3 sequence: CASSVLGYYEQYV. The DNA of the CDR3 is TGTGCCAGCAGCGTACTGGGGTACTACGAGCAGTACGTC.

CDR3 DNA sequence: TGTGCCAGCAGCCAAGAAGGGAGTCTCTACGAGCAGTACGTC. The encoded protein is CASSQEGSLYEQYV. The chain employs TRBV3-1 and TRBJ2-7; possibly TRBD2 for D (5 bases). This CDR3 region has 14 residues. V was clipped by 0 bases and J by 3 bases, with 9 bases between them. The germline gives CDR1 LGHDT, CDR2 YNNKEL (reference sequence).

The genes are TRBV7-7 and TRBJ2-7; a possible D gene is TRBD2 (6 bases). This CDR3 spans 15 amino acids. Germline CDR1 SSHAT, CDR2 FNYEAQ (reference sequence). V was trimmed by 4 bases and J by 0 bases, leaving 13 bases between them. The CDR3 spells CASSWGAGSSYEQYF. DNA of the CDR3: TGTGCCAGCAGCTGGGGTGCGGGGTCCTCCTACGAGCAGTACTTC.

This clonotype turned up a few times. The chain joins TRBV20-1 to TRBJ2-5; D is unclear. The V end was cut by 1 base, the J end by 4 bases, with 4 bases between. The CDR3 loop spans 11 amino acids. CDR1 is DFQATT and CDR2 is SNEGSKA in the germline V gene (reference sequence). The CDR3 here is CSARVRETQYF. For the CDR3, the DNA is TGCAGTGCTAGAGTAAGAGAGACCCAGTACTTC.

This clonotype was counted a few times. The rearrangement joins TRBV12-3 or TRBV12-4 to TRBJ2-1; D unclear. This CDR3 contains 15 residues. V gave up 3 bases and J gave up 4 bases, with 13 bases separating them. The CDR3 sequence is CASSFGGRRYNEQFF. CDR3 sequence (DNA): TGTGCCAGCAGTTTCGGCGGTCGGCGGTACAATGAGCAGTTCTTC.

The chain uses TRBV7-9 and TRBJ1-4; the D gene is possibly TRBD1 (6 bases). Trimming removed 1 base at V and 7 bases at J, with 13 bases between. The germline V gene has CDR1 SEHNR and CDR2 FQNEAQ (reference sequence). There are 15 residues in the CDR3. As DNA, the CDR3 is TGTGCCAGCAGCTTAGGAGGCAGGGACACTGAAAAACTGTTTTTT. It encodes CASSLGGRDTEKLFF.

The chain uses TRBV6-2 or TRBV6-3 and TRBJ1-5; 8 nucleotides line up with TRBD1. The trim removed 6 bases at V and 3 bases at J, leaving 10 bases unmatched. CDR1 is MNHEY and CDR2 is SVGEGT in the germline V gene. The CDR3 is 16 residues long. CDR3 region: CASRLAGTGNNQPQHF. CDR3 DNA: TGTGCCAGCAGATTAGCCGGGACAGGCAACAATCAGCCCCAGCATTTT.

V and J are TRBV11-2 and TRBJ2-1, with TRBD2 matching over 8 bases. The V and J ends lost 5 bases and 5 bases, in that order; junction bases with no gene match: 14. The CDR3 consists of 17 residues. CDR1 SGHAT and CDR2 FQNNGV come from the germline V gene. The CDR3 region is CASSPLLRRGGDNEQFF. The CDR3 nucleotides read TGTGCCAGCAGCCCCCTACTGCGCCGGGGGGGTGACAATGAGCAGTTCTTC.

This clonotype has only a few counts. This chain joins TRBV12-3 or TRBV12-4 and TRBJ2-2; the D is unclear. Trimming shortened V by 1 base and J by 0 bases, and 6 bases separated the two germline ends. This CDR3 is built from 15 residues. The CDR3 coding sequence is TGTGCCAGCAGTTTAGACATACCGAACACCGGGGAGCTGTTTTTT. Residues: CASSLDIPNTGELFF.

This rearrangement joins TRBV7-3 to TRBJ2-2; D is tentatively TRBD1 or TRBD2 (5 bases each). Germline CDR1 is SGHTA and CDR2 is FQGTGA. This CDR3 region has 15 residues. V lost 1 base to trimming and J lost 3 bases, with 9 bases between them. CDR3 sequence: CASSLRGTYTGELFF. CDR3 DNA sequence: TGTGCCAGCAGCTTAAGGGGGACGTACACCGGGGAGCTGTTTTTT.